The T cell receptor (beta chain) under discussion was sequenced for a study of PD-1 blockade in classical Hodgkin lymphoma. Time point reported: cycle 4 day 1 (C4D1), after six to seven weeks of nivolumab. Every single patient, without exception, relapsed after autologous stem cell transplantation, and brentuximab vedotin exposure varied. When best responses were assessed, they were complete response, partial response or progressive disease. Measured with immunoSEQ multiplex PCR; TCRdb has only the in-frame clones, and not every one. The sample includes approximately 49,000 clones, approximately 80% of them seen just once. Details on this clone: Its antigen is unidentified.

The J segment lost 0 bases and the V segment lost 2 bases, leaving 9 bases of the junction unmatched. Germline V lookup: CDR1 SGDLS, CDR2 YYNGEE. The CDR3 is 19 residues long. General study findings and limits: Patients who began taking nivolumab under 1 year after ASCT were left out. While CD8+ TCR diversity did not rise significantly by C4D1, CD4+ TCR diversity did. Complete responders entered with baseline diversity on par with newly diagnosed patients, the results showed.

The receptor was isolated from a human donor with classical Hodgkin lymphoma. The chain combines TRBV9 with TRBJ2-6; 9 nucleotides align to TRBD1. The sequencing used peripheral blood mononuclear cells (PBMCs), collected before the fourth cycle of nivolumab. The CDR3 region is CASSVKPGQGFSGANVLTF. CDR3 sequence (DNA): TGTGCCAGCAGCGTCAAACCGGGACAGGGATTCTCTGGGGCCAACGTCCTGACTTTC.